The 8 T cell receptor beta chains listed next were all sequenced from one sample in a study of T cells in Graves' hyperthyroidism and ophthalmopathy. Template material for amplifying TCR beta CDR3 regions consisted of RNA transcripts. Researchers ran a first-round RT-PCR on the TCR CDR3 using the HTBI primer set. MiXCR, applied by TCRdb to the multiplex PCR reads, yields one record per CDR3 protein. The repertoire includes hundreds of thousands of distinct CDR3 sequences, 11% to 15% of them detected once, and roughly 6.2% sits in the top ten. The sample comprised blood. These receptors all stem from a woman younger than 45 with Graves' hyperthyroidism that later progressed to Graves' ophthalmopathy.

This clonotype was observed a handful of times. CDR3 in amino acids: CASSVGRGAGVLSYEQYF. CDR3 DNA: TGTGCCAGCAGCGTAGGGAGGGGCGCGGGAGTCCTCTCCTACGAGCAGTACTTC. The chain joins TRBV9 to TRBJ2-7; 7 bases are shared with TRBD2. This CDR3 has 18 residues. V lost 0 bases, J lost 0 bases, and 12 bases stayed unmatched. The germline CDR1 and CDR2 sequences are SGDLS and YYNGEE. The entire variable domain, with the rest obtained from reference TRBV9 and TRBJ2-7, is as follows: DSGVTQTPKHLITATGQRVTLRCSPRSGDLSVYWYQQSLDQGLQFLIQYYNGEERAKGNILERFSAQQFPDLHSELNLSSLELGDSALYFCASSVGRGAGVLSYEQYFGPGTRLTVT.

This clonotype was detected many times. This chain joins TRBV27 and TRBJ2-1, with TRBD2 matching over 10 bases. V dropped 4 bases and J dropped 2; count of bases not matched to a gene: 5. This CDR3 region has 16 residues. Per the germline V gene, CDR1 is MNHEY and CDR2 is SMNVEV (reference sequence). DNA for the CDR3: TGTGCCAGCAGTTCCTGGACTAGCGGAACCTACAATGAGCAGTTCTTC. Protein product: CASSSWTSGTYNEQFF.

This clonotype was seen a handful of times. The rearrangement joins TRBV24-1 to TRBJ1-3; 11 nucleotides align to TRBD1. Germline V gives CDR1 KGHDR, CDR2 SFDVKD. The CDR3 runs to 14 residues. Germline trimming cut 3 bases from V and 10 bases from J; bases unmatched to any gene: 4. CDR3 protein: CATSDPGTGGTIYF. CDR3 coding DNA: TGTGCCACCAGTGATCCCGGGACAGGGGGGACCATATATTTT.

This clonotype was detected only a few times. CDR3 DNA sequence: TGTGCCAGCAGCCCTCCCCCGAGGGGATCGGGCTCCTACGGCTATGGCTACACCTTC. Encoded protein: CASSPPPRGSGSYGYGYTF. V is TRBV9 and J is TRBJ1-2; the D gene is possibly TRBD1 (5 bases). Trimming stripped 4 bases from V and 4 bases from J, with 29 bases between. The CDR3 spans 19 residues. The germline gives CDR1 SGDLS, CDR2 YYNGEE.

This clonotype occurred a few times. The V and J genes are TRBV7-9 and TRBJ2-2; 7 nucleotides align to TRBD1. CDR1 and CDR2 (germline): SEHNR, FQNEAQ (reference sequence). The junction had 7 bases not matched to a gene; V was cut back by 1 base and J by 5 bases. The CDR3 spans 16 residues. The DNA of the CDR3 is TGTGCCAGCAGCTTAGTAGGGGGCGTGAGAACCGGGGAGCTGTTTTTT. Translated: CASSLVGGVRTGELFF.

This chain joins TRBV3-1 and TRBJ1-6, with D perhaps matching TRBD1 (5 bases). Between the trimmed V and J ends, which lost 2 bases and 14 bases, there was a span of 16 bases. The germline gives CDR1 LGHDT, CDR2 YNNKEL (reference sequence). This CDR3 is built from 14 residues. The CDR3 bases are TGTGCCAGCAGCCAATGGACCCAGGGTTCGGCCCTCCACTTT. Its protein is CASSQWTQGSALHF.

Remarks on this clonotype: A read error is possible here, since a much larger clone lies one base away. The chain couples TRBV10-3 to TRBJ2-1, with 14 bases that match TRBD2. J gave up 7 bases and V 8 bases, and 7 bases lay outside the gene matches. From germline, CDR1 is ENHRY and CDR2 SYGVKD. The CDR3 covers 15 residues. The CDR3: CAIGGTSGSDNEQFF. In DNA form, the CDR3 reads TGTGCCATCGGAGGGACTAGCGGGAGTGATAATGAGCAGTTCTTC.

There are a few counts of this clonotype. The final CDR3 position lacks the conserved phenylalanine or tryptophan, pointing to a likely read error. This chain connects TRBV29-1 to TRBJ1-2; D gene ambiguous. Germline V gives CDR1 SQVTM, CDR2 ANQGSEA. The germline V and J ends were trimmed by 8 bases and 5 bases, with 12 bases remaining between them. This CDR3 has 11 residues. CDR3 residues: CSIPLGYGYTL. The CDR3, as DNA: TGCAGCATACCGCTGGGGTATGGCTACACCCTC.